A single count supports the clone carrying this TCR beta chain. Its antigen remains unidentified. The data originate from a study of a mutant IDH1 vaccine in newly diagnosed glioma. Described time point: week 23, last vaccination. Vaccination used 300 ug of mutant IDH1 20-mer peptide per dose, with topical imiquimod. Study outcomes and limitations: Induction of immune responses by the vaccine occurred in 93.3% of patients.

This CDR3 is built from 14 residues. The table came from immunoSEQ multiplex PCR; TCRdb's copy has only in-frame clones and leaves some out. The sample has approximately 50,000 clones, 75% to 90% seen once. This rearrangement joins TRBV21-1 to TRBJ1-1; TRBD1, the table's D call, was not compared with the DNA. TRBV21-1 is a known pseudogene. Specimen: PBMCs, collected from a glioma patient whose treatment included an IDH1 peptide vaccine. The sequence came from a man aged 35 to 55 with glioma. The CDR3 DNA reads as TGTGCCAGCAGCACCCTAGAGGGGGACACTGAAGCTTTCTTT. It is translated as CASSTLEGDTEAFF.